This TCR beta chain was recorded in a study of quantifying T cell responses using KT2 cells. Whole-study context: cDNA was made from DNase-treated RNA using alpha and beta constant primers.

Overall study results and limits: KT2 sequences were detected down to about one KT2 cell per 100,000 PBMC. KT2 clone alpha and beta sequence counts scaled linearly with input KT2 cell number.

KT2, a clone with a known TCR, was spiked into unfractionated PBMC. KT2 cells were mixed with fixed PBMC numbers at varying ratios. Points on this clonotype: Its antigen remains unknown.

This CDR3 has 14 residues. The ends were cut back, 0 bases at V and 4 bases at J, with 9 bases in the middle. Per the germline V gene, CDR1 is SGHVS and CDR2 is FQNEAQ. A single-stranded UMI oligo with SP2 sequence was ligated to cDNA 3' ends. An equimolar mix of RC1.1 and RC1.2 primed the beta chain across TRBC1 and TRBC2. TCRdb reprocessed the UMI-ligation and nested PCR reads with MiXCR, giving one entry per CDR3 protein. The repertoire holds 52,000 or so distinct CDR3 sequences, with 9% to 15% as singletons. V is TRBV7-8 and J is TRBJ1-2; D possibly corresponds to TRBD1 (6 bases). The sample was PBMCs spiked with cells of the T cell clone KT2. This TCR derives from a human donor. This chain's CDR3 is CASSLAAGAYGYTF. CDR3 sequence (DNA): TGTGCCAGCAGCTTAGCGGCGGGGGCCTATGGCTACACCTTC.